The present TCR beta chain was sequenced within a study of blood T cells in healthy people across ages. Trimming pared 1 base from V and 4 bases from J, leaving 13 bases between. CDR3 length: 15 residues. The V gene's germline CDR1 is LGHNA and CDR2 YNFKEQ. PCR was performed a second time for 7 to 11 cycles using a sample-barcoded 5' primer and a J-beta primer mix. MiXCR was run by TCRdb on the 5' RACE reads, yielding one entry per CDR3 protein. The table lists roughly 790,000 distinct CDR3 sequences, roughly two fifths of them singletons. V gene TRBV4-2 combines with J gene TRBJ1-2; D unclear. This TCR derives from an older woman in good health. Sequences were obtained from blood. CDR3 bases: TGTGCCAGCAGCCAAGTGTTACAGTTCTTCTATGGCTACACCTTC. This encodes CASSQVLQFFYGYTF.